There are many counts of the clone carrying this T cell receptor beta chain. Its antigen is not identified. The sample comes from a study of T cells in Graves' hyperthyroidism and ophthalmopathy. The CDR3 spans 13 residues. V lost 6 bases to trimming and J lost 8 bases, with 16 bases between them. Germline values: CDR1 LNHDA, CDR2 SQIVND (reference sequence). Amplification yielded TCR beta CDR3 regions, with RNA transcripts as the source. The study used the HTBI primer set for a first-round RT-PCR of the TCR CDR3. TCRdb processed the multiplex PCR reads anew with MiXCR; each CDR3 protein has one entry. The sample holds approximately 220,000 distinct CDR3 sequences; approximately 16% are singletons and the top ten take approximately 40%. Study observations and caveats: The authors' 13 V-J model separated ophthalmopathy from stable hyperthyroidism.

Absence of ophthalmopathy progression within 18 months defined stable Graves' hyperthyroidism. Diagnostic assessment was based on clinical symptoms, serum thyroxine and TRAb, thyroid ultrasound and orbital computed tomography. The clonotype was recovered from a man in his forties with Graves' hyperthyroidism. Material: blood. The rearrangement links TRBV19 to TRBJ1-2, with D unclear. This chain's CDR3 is CASSPVVAYGYTF. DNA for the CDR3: TGTGCCAGTAGCCCCGTTGTGGCTTACGGCTACACCTTC.